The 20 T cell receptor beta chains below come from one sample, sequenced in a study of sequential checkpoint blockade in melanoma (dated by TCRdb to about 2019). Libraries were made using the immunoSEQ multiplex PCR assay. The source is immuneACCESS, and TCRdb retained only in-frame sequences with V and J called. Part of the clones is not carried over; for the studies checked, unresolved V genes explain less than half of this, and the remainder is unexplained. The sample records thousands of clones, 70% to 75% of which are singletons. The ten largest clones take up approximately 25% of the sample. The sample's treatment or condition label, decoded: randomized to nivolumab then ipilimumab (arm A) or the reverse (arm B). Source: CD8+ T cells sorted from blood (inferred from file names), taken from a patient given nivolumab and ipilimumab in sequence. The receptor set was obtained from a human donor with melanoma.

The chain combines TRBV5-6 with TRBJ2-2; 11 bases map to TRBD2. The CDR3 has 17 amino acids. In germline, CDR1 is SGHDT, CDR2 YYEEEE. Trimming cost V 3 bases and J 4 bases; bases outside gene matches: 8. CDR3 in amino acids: CASSSLGTSGSTGELFF. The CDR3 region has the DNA TGTGCCAGCAGCTCGTTGGGGACTAGCGGTTCCACCGGGGAGCTGTTTTTT.

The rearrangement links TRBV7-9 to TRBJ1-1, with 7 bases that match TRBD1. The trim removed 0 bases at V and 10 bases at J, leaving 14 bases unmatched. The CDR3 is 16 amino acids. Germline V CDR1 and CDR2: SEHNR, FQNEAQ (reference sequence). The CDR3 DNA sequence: TGTGCCAGCAGCTTAGCGGCGGCAGGGGGAGGTTTTGGAGCTTTCTTT. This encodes CASSLAAAGGGFGAFF.

CDR3 nucleotide sequence: TGTGCCAGCAGTTACTCAGGAGAAACCAACTCCTACGAGCAGTACTTC. Translation: CASSYSGETNSYEQYF. The chain is built from TRBV6-5 and TRBJ2-7; D remains unclear. The CDR3 loop spans 16 amino acids. The germline V and J ends were trimmed by 0 bases and 0 bases, with 12 bases remaining between them. The germline V gene has CDR1 MNHEY and CDR2 SVGAGI.

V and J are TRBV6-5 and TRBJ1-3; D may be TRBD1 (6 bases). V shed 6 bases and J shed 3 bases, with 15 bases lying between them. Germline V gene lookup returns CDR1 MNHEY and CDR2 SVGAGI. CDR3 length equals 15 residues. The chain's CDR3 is CASSQQQGYGNTIYF. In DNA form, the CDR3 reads TGTGCCAGCAGCCAGCAACAGGGTTATGGAAACACCATATATTTT.

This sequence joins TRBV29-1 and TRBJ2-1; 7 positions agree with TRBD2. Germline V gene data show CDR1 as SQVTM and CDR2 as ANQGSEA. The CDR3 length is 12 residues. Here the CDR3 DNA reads TGCAGTGGCCGGGACGGGGGGAATGAGCAGTTCTTC. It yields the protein CSGRDGGNEQFF.

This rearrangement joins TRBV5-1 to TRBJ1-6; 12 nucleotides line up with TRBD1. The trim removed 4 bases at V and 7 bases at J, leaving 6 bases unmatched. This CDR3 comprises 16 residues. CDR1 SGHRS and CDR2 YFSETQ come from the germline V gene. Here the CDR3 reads CASSQGQGATNSPLHF. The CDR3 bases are TGCGCCAGCAGCCAGGGACAGGGGGCTACCAATTCACCCCTCCACTTT.

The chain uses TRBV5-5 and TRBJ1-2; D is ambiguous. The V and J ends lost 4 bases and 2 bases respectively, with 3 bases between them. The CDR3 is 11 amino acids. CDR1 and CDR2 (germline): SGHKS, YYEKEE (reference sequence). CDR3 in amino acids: CASSGNYGYTF. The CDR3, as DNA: TGTGCCAGCAGCGGCAACTATGGCTACACCTTC.

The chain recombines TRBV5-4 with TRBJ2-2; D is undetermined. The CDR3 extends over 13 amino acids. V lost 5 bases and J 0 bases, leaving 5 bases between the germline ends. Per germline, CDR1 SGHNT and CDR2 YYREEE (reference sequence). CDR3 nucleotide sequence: TGTGCCAGCAGTCATTCGAACACCGGGGAGCTGTTTTTT. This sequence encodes CASSHSNTGELFF.

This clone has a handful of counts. The CDR3 nucleotides are TGTGCCAGCAGCCGTTATGGCTACACCTTC. It specifies CASSRYGYTF. The rearrangement uses TRBV7-9 and TRBJ1-2, with D hard to call. V shed 5 bases and J shed 5 bases, with 3 bases lying between them. CDR1 and CDR2 (germline): SEHNR, FQNEAQ (reference sequence). This CDR3 has 10 residues.

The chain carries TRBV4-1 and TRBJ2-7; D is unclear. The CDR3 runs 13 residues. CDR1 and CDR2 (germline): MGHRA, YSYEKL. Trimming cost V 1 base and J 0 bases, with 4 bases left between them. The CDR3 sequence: CASSQVRSYEQYF. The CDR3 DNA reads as TGCGCCAGCAGCCAAGTTCGCTCCTACGAGCAGTACTTC.

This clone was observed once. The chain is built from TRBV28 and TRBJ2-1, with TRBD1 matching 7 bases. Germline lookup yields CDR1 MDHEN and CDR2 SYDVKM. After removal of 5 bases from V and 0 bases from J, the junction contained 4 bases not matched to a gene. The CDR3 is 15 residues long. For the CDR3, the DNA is TGTGCCAGCAGTCCGGACAGGAGCTCCTACAATGAGCAGTTCTTC. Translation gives CASSPDRSSYNEQFF.

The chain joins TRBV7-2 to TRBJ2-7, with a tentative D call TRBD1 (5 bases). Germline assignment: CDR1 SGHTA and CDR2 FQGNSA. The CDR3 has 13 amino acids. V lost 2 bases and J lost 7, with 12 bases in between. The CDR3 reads CASSLSGKGEQYF. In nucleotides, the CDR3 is TGTGCCAGCAGCTTATCTGGAAAGGGGGAGCAGTACTTC.

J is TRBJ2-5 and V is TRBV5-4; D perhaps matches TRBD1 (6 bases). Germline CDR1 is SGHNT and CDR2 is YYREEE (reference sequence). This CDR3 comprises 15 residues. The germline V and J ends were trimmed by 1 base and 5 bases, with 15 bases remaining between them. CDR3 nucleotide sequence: TGTGCCAGCAGCTTGAGAGGGGACCAGGGGGAGACCCAGTACTTC. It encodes CASSLRGDQGETQYF.

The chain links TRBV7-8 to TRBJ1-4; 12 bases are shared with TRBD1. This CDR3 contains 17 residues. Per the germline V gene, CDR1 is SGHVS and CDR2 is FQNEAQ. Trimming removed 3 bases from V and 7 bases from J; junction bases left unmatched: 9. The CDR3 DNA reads TGTGCCAGCAGCTTGCCGGGACAGGGGGCCCATCCTGAAAAACTGTTTTTT. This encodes CASSLPGQGAHPEKLFF.

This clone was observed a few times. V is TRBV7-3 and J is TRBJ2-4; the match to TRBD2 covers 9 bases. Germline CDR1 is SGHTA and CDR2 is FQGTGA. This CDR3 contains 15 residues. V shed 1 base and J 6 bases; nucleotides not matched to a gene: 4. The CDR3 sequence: CASSLSGGAGNIQYF. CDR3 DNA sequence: TGTGCCAGCAGCTTAAGCGGGGGGGCGGGAAACATTCAGTACTTC.

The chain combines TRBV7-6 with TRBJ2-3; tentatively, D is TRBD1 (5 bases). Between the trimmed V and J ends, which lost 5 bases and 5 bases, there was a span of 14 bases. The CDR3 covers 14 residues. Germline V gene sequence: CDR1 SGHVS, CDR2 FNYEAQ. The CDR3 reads CASSPTPGKDTQYF. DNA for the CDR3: TGTGCCAGCAGCCCGACCCCAGGGAAAGATACGCAGTATTTT.

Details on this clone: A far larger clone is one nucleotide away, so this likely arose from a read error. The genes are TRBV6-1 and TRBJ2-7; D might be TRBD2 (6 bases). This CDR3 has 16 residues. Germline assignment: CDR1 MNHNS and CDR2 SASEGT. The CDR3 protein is CASSEWEALDNSPLHF. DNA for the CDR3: TGTGCCAGCAGTGAATGGGAGGCGTTGGATAATTCACCCCTCCACTTC.

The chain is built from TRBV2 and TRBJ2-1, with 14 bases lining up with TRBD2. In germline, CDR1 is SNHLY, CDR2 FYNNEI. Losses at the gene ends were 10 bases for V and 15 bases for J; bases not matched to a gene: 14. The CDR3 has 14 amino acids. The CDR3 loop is CAINMRGLAGVLFF. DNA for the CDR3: TGTGCCATTAACATGAGGGGACTAGCGGGAGTTCTGTTCTTC.

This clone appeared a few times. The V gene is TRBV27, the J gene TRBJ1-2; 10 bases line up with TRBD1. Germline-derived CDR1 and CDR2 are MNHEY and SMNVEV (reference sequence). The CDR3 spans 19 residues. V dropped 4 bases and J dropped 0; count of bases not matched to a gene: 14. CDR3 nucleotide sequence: TGTGCCAGCAGTTCCCGGGCCCCGGGACAGGGGATTACTAACTATGGCTACACCTTC. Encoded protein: CASSSRAPGQGITNYGYTF.

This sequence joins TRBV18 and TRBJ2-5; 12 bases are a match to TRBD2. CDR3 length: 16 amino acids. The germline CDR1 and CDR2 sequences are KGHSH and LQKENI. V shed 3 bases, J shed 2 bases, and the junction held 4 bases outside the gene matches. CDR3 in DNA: TGTGCCAGCTCACCGGGGACTAGCGGGTGGCAAGAGACCCAGTACTTC. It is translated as CASSPGTSGWQETQYF.